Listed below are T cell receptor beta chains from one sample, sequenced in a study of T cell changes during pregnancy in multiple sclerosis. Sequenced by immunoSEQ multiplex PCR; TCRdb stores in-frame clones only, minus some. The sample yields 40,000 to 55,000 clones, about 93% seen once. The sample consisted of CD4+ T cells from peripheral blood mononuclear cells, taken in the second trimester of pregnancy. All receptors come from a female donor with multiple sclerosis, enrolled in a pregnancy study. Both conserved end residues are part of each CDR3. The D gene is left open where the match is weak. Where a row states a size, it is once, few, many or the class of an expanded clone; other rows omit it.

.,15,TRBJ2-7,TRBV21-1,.,TGTGCCAGCAGCACGCCGACAGCGACTTCCTACGAGCAGTACTTC,CASSTPTATSYEQYF
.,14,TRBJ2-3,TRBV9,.,TGTGCCAGCAGCGTCACTAGCTCCACAGATACGCAGTATTTT,CASSVTSSTDTQYF
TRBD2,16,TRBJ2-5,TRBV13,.,TGTGCCAGCAGCCGTCTAAGCGGGGATGGACAAGAGACCCAGTACTTC,CASSRLSGDGQETQYF
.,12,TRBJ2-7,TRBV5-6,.,TGTGCCAGCAGTCAAGGGGGAGAAGGGCAGTACTTC,CASSQGGEGQYF
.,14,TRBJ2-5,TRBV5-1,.,TGCGCCAGCAGCTTGGGCACAGGGCTTGAGACCCAGTACTTC,CASSLGTGLETQYF
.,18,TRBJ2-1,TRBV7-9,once,TGTGCCAGCAGCCCGCCTAGTGCCACGGAAGACTTCTACAATGAGCAGTTCTTC,CASSPPSATEDFYNEQFF
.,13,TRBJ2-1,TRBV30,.,TGTGCCTGGAGTGTACGGAGGGACAATGAGCAGTTCTTC,CAWSVRRDNEQFF
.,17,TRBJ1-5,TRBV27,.,TGTGCCAGCAGACCTAGCGTAGGGGCAGGGAGCAATCAGCCCCAGCATTTT,CASRPSVGAGSNQPQHF
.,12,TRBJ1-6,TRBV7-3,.,TGTGCCAGCAGCTTACAGGGTTCACCCCTCCACTTT,CASSLQGSPLHF
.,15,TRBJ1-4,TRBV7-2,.,TGTGCCAGCAGCTTAGAGAGGGCAACTAATGAAAAACTGTTTTTT,CASSLERATNEKLFF
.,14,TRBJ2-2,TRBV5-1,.,TGCGCCAGCAGTCGGGCGGAGGCCACCGGGGAGCTGTTTTTT,CASSRAEATGELFF
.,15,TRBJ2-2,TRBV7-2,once,TGTGCCAGCAGCTTAGCGCGGCTAGGAGCCGGGGAGCTGTTTTTT,CASSLARLGAGELFF
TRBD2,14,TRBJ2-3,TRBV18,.,TGTGCCAGCTCACCCGGACTAGCGGAAGATACGCAGTATTTT,CASSPGLAEDTQYF
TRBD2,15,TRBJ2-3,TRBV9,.,TGTGCCAGCAGCTCGCGGGGGAGAGACACAGATACGCAGTATTTT,CASSSRGRDTDTQYF
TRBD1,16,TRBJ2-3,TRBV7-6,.,TGTGCCAGCAGCTCCCCGGGACAGGGGCGCACAGATACGCAGTATTTT,CASSSPGQGRTDTQYF
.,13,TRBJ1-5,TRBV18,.,TGTGCCAGCTCCCTCGGAGCCGATCAGCCCCAGCATTTT,CASSLGADQPQHF
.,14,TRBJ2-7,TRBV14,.,TGTGCCAGCAGCTGGATGGGGCTCAGCTACGAGCAGTACTTC,CASSWMGLSYEQYF
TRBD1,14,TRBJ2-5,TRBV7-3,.,TGTGCCAGCAGCTTGGACAGGGGGTCAGAGACCCAGTACTTC,CASSLDRGSETQYF
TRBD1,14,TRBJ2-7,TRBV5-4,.,TGTGCCAGCAGCACCGACAGGGGATTCAACGAGCAGTACTTC,CASSTDRGFNEQYF
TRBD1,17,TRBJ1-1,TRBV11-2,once,TGTGCCAGCAGCGGCAGGGGGAGACCGACCTTGAACACTGAAGCTTTCTTT,CASSGRGRPTLNTEAFF
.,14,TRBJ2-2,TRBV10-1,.,TGCGCCAGCCGTGCCGGGAAGAACACCGGGGAGCTGTTTTTT,CASRAGKNTGELFF
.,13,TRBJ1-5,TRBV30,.,TGTGCCTGGAGGGCCAGGGGCAATCAGCCCCAGCATTTT,CAWRARGNQPQHF
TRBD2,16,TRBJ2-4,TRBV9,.,TGTGCCAGCAGCGTAGAAGCGGGGGGCGTTAAAAACATTCAGTACTTC,CASSVEAGGVKNIQYF
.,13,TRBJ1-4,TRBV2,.,TGTGCCAGCAGGGGCTCAACTAATGAAAAACTGTTTTTT,CASRGSTNEKLFF
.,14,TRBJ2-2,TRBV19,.,TGTGCCAGTAGTATTAGTGGGAACACCGGGGAGCTGTTTTTT,CASSISGNTGELFF
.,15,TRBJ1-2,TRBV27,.,TGTGCCAGCAGTTTATACGAAACGGGGGGATATGGCTACACCTTC,CASSLYETGGYGYTF
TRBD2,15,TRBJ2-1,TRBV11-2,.,TGTGCCAGCAGCTTATCTAGCGGCTCCCACAATGAGCAGTTCTTC,CASSLSSGSHNEQFF
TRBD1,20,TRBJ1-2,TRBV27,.,TGTGCCAGCAGTTCCTATGGGAATGAGGACAGGGGAACCACTAACTATGGCTACACCTTC,CASSSYGNEDRGTTNYGYTF
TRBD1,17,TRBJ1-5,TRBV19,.,TGTGCCAGTAACCCGGGACAGAAATTTTATAGCAATCAGCCCCAGCATTTT,CASNPGQKFYSNQPQHF
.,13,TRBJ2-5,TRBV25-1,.,TGTGCCAGCAGTAAACTAACCCAAGAGACCCAGTACTTC,CASSKLTQETQYF
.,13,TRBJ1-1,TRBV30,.,TGTGCCTGGAGTCCCTGGGGGGTGGAGGGGGCTTTCTTT,CAWSPWGVEGAFF
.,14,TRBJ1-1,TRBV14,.,TGTGCCAGCAGCCAAGTAGTTGAGAACACTGAAGCTTTCTTT,CASSQVVENTEAFF
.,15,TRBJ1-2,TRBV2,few,TGTGCCAGCAGTGGTGGGTTCCCAGGGAACTATGGCTACACCTTC,CASSGGFPGNYGYTF
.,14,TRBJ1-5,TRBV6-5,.,TGTGCCAGCAGGGCCCTAAACAGAGATCAGCCCCAGCATTTT,CASRALNRDQPQHF
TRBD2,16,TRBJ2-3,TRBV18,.,TGTGCCAGCTCAGCTATACCGGGACTAAACACAGATACGCAGTATTTT,CASSAIPGLNTDTQYF
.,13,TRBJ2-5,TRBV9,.,TGTGCCAGCAGCCGGGGGGCTGTCATGAACCAGTACTTC,CASSRGAVMNQYF
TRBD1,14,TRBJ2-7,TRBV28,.,TGTGCCAGCATACAACTGGGACAGGCCTACGAGCAGTACTTC,CASIQLGQAYEQYF
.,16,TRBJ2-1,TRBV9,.,TGTGCCAGCAGCGCGAGGGGAGGCATGGAAGGCAGAGAGCAGTTCTTC,CASSARGGMEGREQFF
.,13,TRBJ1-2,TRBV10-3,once,TGTGCCATCAGGGGAACAGGGAAGGGTGGCTACACCTTC,CAIRGTGKGGYTF
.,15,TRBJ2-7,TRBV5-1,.,TGCGCCAGCAGCTTGGGTTTTACTCCTTCCTACGAGCAGTACTTC,CASSLGFTPSYEQYF
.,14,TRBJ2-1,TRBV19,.,TGTGCCAGTAGTATGGACAGTTCCTACAATGAGCAGTTCTTC,CASSMDSSYNEQFF
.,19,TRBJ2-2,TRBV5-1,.,TGCGCCAGCAGCTTACGCTTGGTACGTGCACTAGCCAACACCGGGGAGCTGTTTTTT,CASSLRLVRALANTGELFF
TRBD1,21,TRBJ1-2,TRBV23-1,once,TGCGCCAGCAGTCATCTTGACAGGGGGCTGTATCTCACAGCATTGCCCTATGGCTACACCTTC,CASSHLDRGLYLTALPYGYTF
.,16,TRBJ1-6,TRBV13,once,TGTGCCAGCAGCTTAGTTGGCAGGAAAAATAATTCACCCCTCCACTTT,CASSLVGRKNNSPLHF
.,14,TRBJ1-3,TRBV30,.,TGTGCCTGGAGGCAGCTAGGCTCTGGAAACACCATATATTTT,CAWRQLGSGNTIYF
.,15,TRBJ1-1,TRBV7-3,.,TGTGCCAGCAGCTTAAACCCAGGGCGGAACACTGAAGCTTTCTTT,CASSLNPGRNTEAFF
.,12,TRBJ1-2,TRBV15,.,TGTGCCACCAGCAGAGGGCATGTAGGCTACACCTTC,CATSRGHVGYTF
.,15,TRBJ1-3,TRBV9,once,TGTGCCAGCAGCGTAGGAGGAACCTCTGGAAACACCATATATTTT,CASSVGGTSGNTIYF
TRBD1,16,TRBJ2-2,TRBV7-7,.,TGTGCTAGCAGTCGAGTAGGGGGCCCGAACACCGGGGAGCTGTTTTTT,CASSRVGGPNTGELFF
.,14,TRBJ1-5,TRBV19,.,TGTGCCAGTCTCAGCAGGGTAGGGAATCAGCCCCAGCATTTT,CASLSRVGNQPQHF